These 27 T cell receptor beta chains came from one sample sequenced in a study of OX40 agonist ivuxolimab in advanced cancers. Produced via immunoSEQ multiplex PCR; TCRdb's table is partial and in-frame only. The sample has about 68,000 clones, over 75% seen once. Sample: CD4+ or CD8+ T cells sorted from blood, taken in a trial of the OX40 agonist ivuxolimab. Every receptor here comes from an adult with an advanced solid tumor such as melanoma, head and neck, liver or kidney cancer.

CDR3 nucleotide sequence: TGTGCCAGCAGCTCCTACCAGAACACTGAAGCTTTCTTT. This gives the protein CASSSYQNTEAFF. The V gene is TRBV5-6, the J gene TRBJ1-1, with no clear D. Germline V gene lookup returns CDR1 SGHDT and CDR2 YYEEEE. Between the trimmed V and J ends, which lost 3 bases and 1 base, there was a span of 7 bases. The CDR3 extends over 13 amino acids.

Only one count was recorded for this clone. The chain joins TRBV6-4 to TRBJ1-2; the D is unclear. Trimming took 7 bases from V and 5 from J, leaving 20 bases between them. Germline CDR1 and CDR2: MRHNA and SNTAGT. The CDR3 is 15 residues long. The CDR3, as DNA: TGTGCCAGCACGCCCACCCCCAGCCTCGGGTATGGCTACACCTTC. Its translation: CASTPTPSLGYGYTF.

This chain links TRBV2 with TRBJ1-4; no definite D call. This CDR3 is 16 amino acids long. Germline-derived CDR1 and CDR2 are SNHLY and FYNNEI. Trimming cost V 8 bases and J 4 bases, with 20 bases left between them. This CDR3 reads CASQTSPPGNNEKLFF. Written as DNA, the CDR3 is TGTGCCAGCCAGACTTCGCCTCCCGGGAATAATGAAAAACTGTTTTTT.

This sequence joins TRBV5-1 and TRBJ2-3; a possible D gene is TRBD2 (5 bases). The V and J ends lost 2 bases and 2 bases respectively, with 9 bases between them. The germline CDR1 and CDR2 sequences are SGHRS and YFSETQ. This CDR3 spans 14 amino acids. The CDR3 sequence is CASSFIANTDTQYF. CDR3 DNA sequence: TGCGCCAGCAGCTTTATAGCGAACACAGATACGCAGTATTTT.

The chain recombines TRBV29-1 with TRBJ2-7; 9 positions match TRBD2. The germline V gene encodes CDR1 SQVTM and CDR2 ANQGSEA. The CDR3 loop spans 16 amino acids. The V gene end was trimmed by 0 bases and the J gene end by 3 bases; junction bases not matched to a gene: 9. Written as DNA, the CDR3 is TGCAGCGTTGAAGACGATCCGGGACTAGCCTGCTACGAGCAGTACTTC. It codes for CSVEDDPGLACYEQYF.

This clone showed up just a few times. The chain carries TRBV9 and TRBJ2-3, with 10 bases aligning to TRBD2. This CDR3 is built from 16 residues. After removal of 0 bases from V and 5 bases from J, the junction contained 6 bases not matched to a gene. Germline V gene sequence: CDR1 SGDLS, CDR2 YYNGEE. The CDR3 reads CASSVDPSGGGDTQYF. In DNA form, the CDR3 reads TGTGCCAGCAGCGTAGATCCTAGCGGGGGAGGAGATACGCAGTATTTT.

The chain combines TRBV7-9 with TRBJ2-5, with D uncertain. Between the trimmed V and J ends, which lost 5 bases and 6 bases, there was a span of 7 bases. There are 11 residues in the CDR3. Germline CDR1 SEHNR, CDR2 FQNEAQ (reference sequence). The CDR3 is CASSVMQTQYF. CDR3 bases: TGTGCCAGCAGCGTAATGCAGACCCAGTACTTC. The full variable domain, with the rest looked up from reference TRBV7-9 and TRBJ2-5, is DTGVSQNPRHKITKRGQNVTFRCDPISEHNRLYWYRQTLGQGPEFLTYFQNEAQLEKSRLLSDRFSAERPKGSFSTLEIQRTEQGDSAMYLCASSVMQTQYFGPGTRLLVL.

V is TRBV5-1 and J is TRBJ1-2; 12 bases fit TRBD1. There are 14 residues in the CDR3. The ends lost 4 bases at V and 2 bases at J; junction bases unmatched: 0. The germline V gene has CDR1 SGHRS and CDR2 YFSETQ. In nucleotides, the CDR3 is TGCGCCAGCAGCGGGACAGGGGGCAACTATGGCTACACCTTC. Its translation: CASSGTGGNYGYTF.

J is TRBJ1-1 and V is TRBV5-3; 8 bases fit TRBD1. TRBV5-3 is designated an ORF whose function remains uncertain. The CDR3 covers 17 residues. V trimming: 2 bases; J trimming: 2 bases; junction bases outside the gene matches: 11. Here the CDR3 DNA reads TGTGCCAGAAGCTTCTCAACACCTGGACAGGGAAACACTGAAGCTTTCTTT. Translating gives CARSFSTPGQGNTEAFF.

The chain carries TRBV13 and TRBJ1-4; no clear D. Between the trimmed V and J ends, which lost 2 bases and 8 bases, there was a span of 12 bases. Germline V CDR1 and CDR2: PRHDT, FYEKMQ (reference sequence). The CDR3 contains 14 residues. CDR3 nucleotides: TGTGCCAGCAGCTTAAGGTCAGCTGGGGAAAAACTGTTTTTT. Its protein is CASSLRSAGEKLFF.

V is TRBV18 and J is TRBJ1-2; 10 bases line up with TRBD1. The CDR3 is 16 amino acids. CDR1 is KGHSH, CDR2 LQKENI, per germline. V shed 5 bases and J 4 bases; nucleotides not matched to a gene: 10. As DNA, the CDR3 is TGTGCCAGCTCAAATCAGATGACAGGGGGCAGCTATGGCTACACCTTC. Translation: CASSNQMTGGSYGYTF.

The rearrangement uses TRBV18 and TRBJ2-5; 7 bases fit TRBD1. V lost 3 bases, J lost 2 bases, and 3 bases stayed unmatched. The CDR3 loop spans 14 amino acids. Per germline, CDR1 KGHSH and CDR2 LQKENI. The CDR3 nucleotides read TGTGCCAGCTCACCTCCGGGACAGCAAGAGACCCAGTACTTC. Its translation: CASSPPGQQETQYF.

The rearrangement joins TRBV19 to TRBJ2-2; either TRBD1 or TRBD2 may fit D (6 bases each). CDR3 length equals 13 residues. The V and J ends lost 8 bases and 1 base respectively, with 8 bases between them. Germline CDR1 is LNHDA and CDR2 is SQIVND (reference sequence). CDR3 sequence (DNA): TGTGCCAGTGCGGGACAGAACACCGGGGAGCTGTTTTTT. This codes for CASAGQNTGELFF.

The V gene is TRBV5-4, the J gene TRBJ2-1; D unresolved. The germline V gene has CDR1 SGHNT and CDR2 YYREEE (reference sequence). The CDR3 is 14 amino acids. V was shortened by 0 bases and J by 4 bases, with 8 bases between the two germline ends. CDR3 region: CASSLGQDYNEQFF. Here the CDR3 DNA reads TGTGCCAGCAGCTTGGGACAAGATTACAATGAGCAGTTCTTC.

The chain is built from TRBV10-3 and TRBJ1-1; TRBD1 aligns across 8 bases. CDR3 length: 14 residues. V lost 3 bases, J lost 4 bases, and 4 bases stayed unmatched. Germline V gene sequence: CDR1 ENHRY, CDR2 SYGVKD. CDR3 sequence reads: CAISDRTGSTEAFF. In nucleotides, the CDR3 is TGTGCCATCAGTGACCGGACAGGGAGCACTGAAGCTTTCTTT.

The chain carries TRBV19 and TRBJ1-2; 12 bases map to TRBD1. V lost 4 bases to trimming and J lost 7 bases; unmatched junction nucleotides: 7. The CDR3 length is 15 residues. Germline V gives CDR1 LNHDA, CDR2 SQIVND (reference sequence). The CDR3 loop is CASSKPGQGARGYTF. The CDR3 coding sequence is TGTGCCAGTAGTAAGCCGGGACAGGGGGCGCGTGGCTACACCTTC.

V gene TRBV5-4 combines with J gene TRBJ2-5, with D unresolved. V lost 0 bases and J lost 5, with 5 bases in between. Germline-derived CDR1 and CDR2 are SGHNT and YYREEE (reference sequence). The CDR3 runs to 12 residues. DNA of the CDR3: TGTGCCAGCAGCTTGGAACTGGAGACCCAGTACTTC. Translation gives CASSLELETQYF.

This clone was observed once. The chain couples TRBV27 to TRBJ2-7; D may be TRBD1 (5 bases). The length of the CDR3 is 16 residues. Trimming pared 5 bases from V and 2 bases from J, leaving 19 bases between. The germline gives CDR1 MNHEY, CDR2 SMNVEV (reference sequence). The CDR3 region has the DNA TGTGCCAGCAGTCCGAAACCATCAGGGTATACCTACGAGCAGTACTTC. Protein: CASSPKPSGYTYEQYF.

V and J are TRBV6-5 and TRBJ2-2; no firm D call. The CDR3 totals 14 residues. Trimming cost V 8 bases and J 3 bases, with 13 bases left between them. Per the germline V gene, CDR1 is MNHEY and CDR2 is SVGAGI. The CDR3 loop is CASSSGWYTGELFF. As DNA, the CDR3 is TGTGCCAGCTCCTCGGGTTGGTACACCGGGGAGCTGTTTTTT.

This clone was seen a handful of times. The genes are TRBV7-9 and TRBJ1-1, with a tentative D call TRBD1 (5 bases). The CDR3 is 12 amino acids. In germline, CDR1 is SEHNR, CDR2 FQNEAQ (reference sequence). V shed 4 bases and J shed 7 bases, with 10 bases lying between them. CDR3 loop: CASSSTGLEAFF. DNA for the CDR3: TGTGCCAGCAGCTCAACAGGTCTTGAAGCTTTCTTT.

V and J are TRBV5-1 and TRBJ1-3; no clear D gene. CDR1 is SGHRS, CDR2 YFSETQ, per germline. The CDR3 has 14 amino acids. V was pared by 4 bases and J by 0 bases, with 8 bases between. CDR3 in DNA: TGCGCCAGCAGCCCCCGCAACTCTGGAAACACCATATATTTT. This sequence encodes CASSPRNSGNTIYF.

This chain uses TRBV19 with TRBJ1-5; TRBD1 agrees at 9 bases. Germline loops: CDR1 LNHDA, CDR2 SQIVND (reference sequence). The CDR3 is made up of 15 amino acids. V shed 7 bases and J 5 bases; nucleotides not matched to a gene: 9. The CDR3: CASTSGTGPDQPQHF. The CDR3 DNA reads as TGTGCCAGTACCTCCGGGACAGGGCCCGATCAGCCCCAGCATTTT.

The chain couples TRBV13 to TRBJ2-2; unclear D gene. Trimming took off 1 base at V and 5 bases at J, with 2 bases between the two ends. The CDR3 has 12 amino acids. Germline V gene data show CDR1 as PRHDT and CDR2 as FYEKMQ (reference sequence). The chain's CDR3 is CASSLVTGELFF. CDR3 sequence (DNA): TGTGCCAGCAGCTTAGTTACCGGGGAGCTGTTTTTT.

The chain links TRBV14 to TRBJ2-5; a weak D match, TRBD1 (5 bases). The CDR3 has 13 residues. The V gene lost 5 bases and the J gene lost 5 bases, with 12 bases spanning the gap. CDR1 and CDR2 from the germline V gene are SGHDN and FVKESK. This CDR3 is CASSSRVRETQYF. As DNA, the CDR3 is TGTGCCAGCAGCTCCAGGGTTCGGGAGACCCAGTACTTC.

This clone was recorded only once. The chain couples TRBV11-2 to TRBJ2-3; 8 nucleotides match TRBD2. The CDR3 runs to 16 residues. V shed 5 bases and J 4 bases; nucleotides not matched to a gene: 11. Germline V gene sequence: CDR1 SGHAT, CDR2 FQNNGV. The CDR3 reads CASSPRTSRSADTQYF. The DNA of the CDR3 is TGTGCCAGCAGCCCCAGGACTAGCAGGAGTGCAGATACGCAGTATTTT.

This CDR3 reads CASSLGVGSGETQYF. CDR3 nucleotide sequence: TGTGCCAGCAGCTTGGGGGTCGGATCAGGGGAGACCCAGTACTTC. The rearrangement joins TRBV5-4 to TRBJ2-5; D possibly corresponds to TRBD1 (5 bases). Trimming took off 0 bases at V and 5 bases at J, with 14 bases between the two ends. Per germline, CDR1 SGHNT and CDR2 YYREEE (reference sequence). This CDR3 comprises 15 residues.

This clone was found once. The rearrangement joins TRBV20-1 to TRBJ2-7; 7 nucleotides align to TRBD2. The junction had 7 bases not matched to a gene; V was cut back by 8 bases and J by 6 bases. Looked up from germline, CDR1 is DFQATT and CDR2 is SNEGSKA (reference sequence). The CDR3 runs 11 residues. The DNA of the CDR3 is TGCAGTCCCGTGGGGGGGACCGAGCAGTACTTC. Its protein is CSPVGGTEQYF.